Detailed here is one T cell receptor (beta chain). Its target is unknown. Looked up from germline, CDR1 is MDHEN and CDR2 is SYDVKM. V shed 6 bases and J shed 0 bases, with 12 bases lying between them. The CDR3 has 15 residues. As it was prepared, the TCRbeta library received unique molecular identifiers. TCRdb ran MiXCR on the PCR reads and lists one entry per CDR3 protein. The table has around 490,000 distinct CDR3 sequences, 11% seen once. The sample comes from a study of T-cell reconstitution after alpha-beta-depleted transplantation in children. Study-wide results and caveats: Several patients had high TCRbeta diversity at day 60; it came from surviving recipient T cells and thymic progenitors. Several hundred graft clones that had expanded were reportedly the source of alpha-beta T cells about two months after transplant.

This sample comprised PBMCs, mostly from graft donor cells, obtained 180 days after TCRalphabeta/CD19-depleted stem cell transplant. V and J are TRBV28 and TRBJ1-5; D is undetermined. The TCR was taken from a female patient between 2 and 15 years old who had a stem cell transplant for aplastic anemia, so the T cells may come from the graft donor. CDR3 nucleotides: TGTGCCAGCAGGGCGGAAAGCTATAGCAATCAGCCCCAGCATTTT. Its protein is CASRAESYSNQPQHF.